The T cell receptor beta chain described here comes from a study of blood T cell repertoires in COVID-19. Study summary: From the United States, Italy and Spain came samples of acute and convalescent COVID-19. PBMCs, B-cell-depleted T cells, or T cells were the source of the cDNA or gDNA that made up the material.

Authors' methods: Amplification of reference gene primers was used by the study to estimate nucleated cell counts. Clones were read by immunoSEQ multiplex PCR, and TCRdb kept only the in-frame ones, dropping some. V and J calls and clone size follow that table, whereas D and trimming were derived from the DNA. The sample holds 120,000 or so clones, about 80% seen once. V shed 7 bases and J shed 3 bases, with 12 bases lying between them. This CDR3 region has 13 residues. Germline V gives CDR1 MDHEN, CDR2 SYDVKM. The chain is built from TRBV28 and TRBJ1-2; D gene unclear. The sequence was collected from a man aged 60 to 75 with active or convalescent COVID-19. The sample consisted of peripheral blood. As DNA, the CDR3 is TGTGCCAGCACCCTTTCGAGAGACTATGGCTACACCTTC. Protein: CASTLSRDYGYTF.